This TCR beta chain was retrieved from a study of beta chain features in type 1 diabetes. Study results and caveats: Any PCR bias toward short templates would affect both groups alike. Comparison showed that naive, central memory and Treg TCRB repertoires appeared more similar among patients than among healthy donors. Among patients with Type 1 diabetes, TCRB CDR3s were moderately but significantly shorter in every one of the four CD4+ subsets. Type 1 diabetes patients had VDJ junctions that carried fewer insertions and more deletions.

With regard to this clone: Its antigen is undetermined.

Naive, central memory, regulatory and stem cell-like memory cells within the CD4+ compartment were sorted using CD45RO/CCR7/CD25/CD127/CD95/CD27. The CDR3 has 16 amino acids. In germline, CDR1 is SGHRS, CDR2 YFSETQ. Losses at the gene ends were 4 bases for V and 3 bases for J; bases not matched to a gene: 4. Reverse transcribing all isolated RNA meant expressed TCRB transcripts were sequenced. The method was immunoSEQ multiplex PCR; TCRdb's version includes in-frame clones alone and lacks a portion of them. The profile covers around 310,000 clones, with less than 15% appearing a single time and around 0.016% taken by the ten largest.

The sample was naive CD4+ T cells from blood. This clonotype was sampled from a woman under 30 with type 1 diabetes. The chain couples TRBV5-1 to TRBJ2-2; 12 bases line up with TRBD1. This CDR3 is CASSPWDRGHTGELFF. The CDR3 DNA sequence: TGCGCCAGCAGCCCTTGGGACAGGGGGCACACCGGGGAGCTGTTTTTT. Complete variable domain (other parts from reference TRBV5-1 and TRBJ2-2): KAGVTQTPRYLIKTRGQQVTLSCSPISGHRSVSWYQQTPGQGLQFLFEYFSETQRNKGNFPGRFSGRQFSNSRSEMNVSTLELGDSALYLCASSPWDRGHTGELFFGEGSRLTVL.